This TCR beta chain was sequenced for a study of T cells in narcolepsy. Per germline, CDR1 SNHLY and CDR2 FYNNEI. The CDR3 runs to 19 residues. The V and J ends lost 6 bases and 1 base, in that order; junction bases with no gene match: 13. Sequenced by immunoSEQ multiplex PCR; TCRdb stores in-frame clones only, minus some. The profile covers roughly 30,000 clones, with 78% appearing a single time and around 1.3% taken by the ten largest. Comments on this clone: Its antigen is as yet unknown.

Findings and caveats of the study: Healthy controls reportedly lacked the autoreactive clonotypes serially found in patients' blood.

The sequence was collected from a human donor with narcolepsy. The chain employs TRBV2 and TRBJ2-6; 9 nucleotides align to TRBD1. Sequenced material: CD45RA- memory CD4+ T cells from PBMCs. CDR3 protein: CASRLLPGQGSSGANVLTF. CDR3 DNA sequence: TGTGCCAGCAGGTTATTACCGGGACAGGGTTCGTCTGGGGCCAACGTCCTGACTTTC.